The rows below give T cell receptor beta chains drawn from one sample of a study of blood T cell repertoires in COVID-19. Data came from immunoSEQ multiplex PCR; TCRdb stores just in-frame clones and leaves some out. Of about 250,000 clones detected, roughly 87% appear once; the ten largest clones hold around 2.6%. Sequencing input: PBMCs or T cells enriched from blood (not recorded which). The source of these receptors is a woman under 40 with acute COVID-19. The CDR3 runs from the conserved cysteine through the conserved F or W. A D gene is named only where the DNA matches it firmly. For some rows the clone size is stated as once, few or many, or as a class when expanded; others skip it.

size: -; J: TRBJ1-3; D: TRBD1; V: TRBV7-7; CDR3: CASSPGQGVGNTIYF; DNA: TGTGCTAGCAGCCCGGGACAGGGCGTTGGAAACACCATATATTTT
size: once; J: TRBJ2-1; D: -; V: TRBV11-2; CDR3: CASSLPGRGSYNEQFF; DNA: TGTGCCAGCAGCTTACCGGGCAGGGGCTCCTACAATGAGCAGTTCTTC
size: few; J: TRBJ1-5; D: -; V: TRBV7-2; CDR3: CASSLEVRYQPQHF; DNA: TGTGCCAGCAGCTTAGAGGTGAGGTATCAGCCCCAGCATTTT
size: -; J: TRBJ2-5; D: -; V: TRBV27; CDR3: CASTFQGPETQYF; DNA: TGTGCCAGCACCTTCCAGGGGCCAGAGACCCAGTACTTC
size: -; J: TRBJ1-2; D: TRBD1; V: TRBV7-9; CDR3: CASSSRQGYNYGYTF; DNA: TGTGCCAGCAGCAGTAGACAGGGTTATAACTATGGCTACACCTTC
size: -; J: TRBJ1-2; D: TRBD1; V: TRBV15; CDR3: CATSREPDRVGYYGYTF; DNA: TGTGCCACCAGCAGAGAACCGGACAGGGTCGGATACTATGGCTACACCTTC
size: -; J: TRBJ2-3; D: -; V: TRBV11-2; CDR3: CASSLLTQGTQYF; DNA: TGTGCCAGCAGCTTACTAACCCAGGGCACGCAGTATTTT
size: -; J: TRBJ1-2; D: TRBD1; V: TRBV10-2; CDR3: CASSESQGAAINYGYTF; DNA: TGCGCCAGCAGTGAGTCACAGGGGGCCGCTATTAACTATGGCTACACCTTC
size: -; J: TRBJ2-5; D: TRBD1; V: TRBV6-5; CDR3: CASSATGTAEETQYF; DNA: TGTGCCAGCAGCGCTACCGGGACAGCCGAAGAGACCCAGTACTTC
size: -; J: TRBJ2-3; D: TRBD2; V: TRBV11-3; CDR3: CASSSSGTSGVGTDTQYF; DNA: TGTGCCAGCAGCTCATCCGGGACTAGCGGGGTAGGCACAGATACGCAGTATTTT
size: -; J: TRBJ1-4; D: -; V: TRBV3-1/TRBV3-2; CDR3: CASSPRRLATNEKLFF; DNA: TGTGCCAGCAGCCCCCGACGGCTAGCAACTAATGAAAAACTGTTTTTT
size: -; J: TRBJ1-1; D: TRBD1; V: TRBV6-5; CDR3: CASSYGTGSAFF; DNA: TGTGCCAGCAGTTACGGGACAGGGTCGGCTTTCTTT
size: -; J: TRBJ1-1; D: -; V: TRBV10-3; CDR3: CAISTGTEAFF; DNA: TGTGCCATCAGTACAGGAACGGAAGCTTTCTTT
size: few; J: TRBJ2-2; D: -; V: TRBV7-2; CDR3: CASSLGGGEDTGELFF; DNA: TGTGCCAGCAGCTTAGGAGGCGGGGAGGACACCGGGGAGCTGTTTTTT
size: -; J: TRBJ2-7; D: -; V: TRBV7-8; CDR3: CASSLGAGLRDYEQYF; DNA: TGTGCCAGCAGCTTAGGGGCGGGACTTAGGGACTACGAGCAGTACTTC
size: -; J: TRBJ1-1; D: -; V: TRBV28; CDR3: CASSSDSLNTEAFF; DNA: TGTGCCAGCAGTTCTGACAGCCTCAACACTGAAGCTTTCTTT
size: -; J: TRBJ1-4; D: -; V: TRBV4-3; CDR3: CASSQDWQGLGEKLFF; DNA: TGCGCCAGCAGCCAAGATTGGCAGGGGTTGGGTGAAAAACTGTTTTTT
size: -; J: TRBJ1-5; D: TRBD1; V: TRBV28; CDR3: CASSLLGGINQPQHF; DNA: TGTGCCAGCAGTTTACTAGGGGGCATCAATCAGCCCCAGCATTTT
size: -; J: TRBJ2-5; D: -; V: TRBV7-9; CDR3: CASSGDSQETQYF; DNA: TGTGCCAGCAGCGGTGACAGCCAAGAGACCCAGTACTTC
size: -; J: TRBJ1-1; D: -; V: TRBV10-3; CDR3: CAISDRQNTEAFF; DNA: TGTGCCATCAGTGATAGACAGAACACTGAAGCTTTCTTT
size: -; J: TRBJ1-6; D: TRBD1; V: TRBV5-5; CDR3: CASSHGQANSPLHF; DNA: TGTGCCAGCAGCCATGGACAGGCTAATTCACCCCTCCACTTT
size: -; J: TRBJ2-7; D: -; V: TRBV6-5; CDR3: CASRMQGIWNEQYF; DNA: TGTGCCAGCAGGATGCAGGGAATCTGGAACGAGCAGTACTTC
size: -; J: TRBJ2-7; D: TRBD1; V: TRBV5-1; CDR3: CASSFLLRTGGLNEQYF; DNA: TGCGCCAGCAGCTTTCTACTCAGGACAGGGGGCTTGAACGAGCAGTACTTC
size: -; J: TRBJ2-3; D: -; V: TRBV9; CDR3: CASSAEGGTWEVDTQYF; DNA: TGTGCCAGCAGCGCCGAGGGGGGGACCTGGGAAGTAGATACGCAGTATTTT
size: -; J: TRBJ2-1; D: TRBD2; V: TRBV20-1; CDR3: CSASELARGEQFF; DNA: TGCAGTGCTAGTGAACTAGCGAGGGGTGAGCAGTTCTTC
size: -; J: TRBJ2-3; D: TRBD1; V: TRBV5-1; CDR3: CASTFGQGRDTQYF; DNA: TGCGCCAGTACGTTCGGACAGGGTAGGGATACGCAGTATTTT
size: -; J: TRBJ2-7; D: -; V: TRBV20-1; CDR3: CSASSRTQSYEQYF; DNA: TGCAGTGCTAGTTCCAGGACACAATCCTACGAGCAGTACTTC
size: -; J: TRBJ1-1; D: -; V: TRBV6-1; CDR3: CASSGAGGNTEAFF; DNA: TGTGCCAGCAGTGGAGCCGGGGGAAACACTGAAGCTTTCTTT
size: -; J: TRBJ2-4; D: -; V: TRBV3-1/TRBV3-2; CDR3: CASSQAGAKNIQYF; DNA: TGTGCCAGCAGCCAAGCGGGAGCCAAAAACATTCAGTACTTC
size: -; J: TRBJ1-2; D: -; V: TRBV12-3/TRBV12-4; CDR3: CASSFRYGYTF; DNA: TGTGCCAGCAGTTTTCGGTATGGCTACACCTTC
size: -; J: TRBJ1-1; D: TRBD1; V: TRBV5-1; CDR3: CASSLGQGYTEAFF; DNA: TGCGCCAGCAGCCTGGGACAGGGGTACACTGAAGCTTTCTTT
size: -; J: TRBJ1-5; D: -; V: TRBV2; CDR3: CASSEEGLAGYRNQPQHF; DNA: TGTGCCAGCAGTGAGGAGGGTCTCGCGGGGTATCGCAATCAGCCCCAGCATTTT
size: -; J: TRBJ1-2; D: -; V: TRBV7-9; CDR3: CASSPDGLTDGYTF; DNA: TGTGCCAGCAGCCCGGACGGACTGACTGATGGCTACACCTTC
size: once; J: TRBJ1-5; D: -; V: TRBV19; CDR3: CASSTTPLQGKDNQPQHF; DNA: TGTGCCAGTAGTACGACCCCTTTACAGGGTAAGGACAATCAGCCCCAGCATTTT
size: -; J: TRBJ1-5; D: TRBD1; V: TRBV7-2; CDR3: CASSLAGQGNQPQHF; DNA: TGTGCCAGCAGCTTAGCCGGACAGGGCAATCAGCCCCAGCATTTT
size: few; J: TRBJ1-2; D: -; V: TRBV7-9; CDR3: CASSFTGNYGYTF; DNA: TGTGCCAGCAGCTTCACCGGTAACTATGGCTACACCTTC
size: -; J: TRBJ1-2; D: TRBD1; V: TRBV19; CDR3: CASSLWTGPYGYTF; DNA: TGTGCCAGTAGCCTCTGGACAGGTCCCTATGGCTACACCTTC
size: -; J: TRBJ2-3; D: -; V: TRBV27; CDR3: CASSFGGRGSTQYF; DNA: TGTGCCAGCAGTTTTGGGGGCCGAGGGAGTACGCAGTATTTT
size: -; J: TRBJ1-6; D: TRBD1; V: TRBV27; CDR3: CASSFRDSPNSPLHF; DNA: TGTGCCAGCAGTTTTAGGGACAGCCCTAATTCACCCCTCCACTTT
size: -; J: TRBJ2-7; D: TRBD1; V: TRBV6-5; CDR3: CASSTGATVEQYF; DNA: TGTGCCAGCAGTACAGGGGCGACTGTCGAGCAGTACTTC
size: -; J: TRBJ1-5; D: -; V: TRBV9; CDR3: CASSVGLSNQPQHF; DNA: TGTGCCAGCAGCGTAGGGCTTAGCAATCAGCCCCAGCATTTT
size: few; J: TRBJ1-2; D: -; V: TRBV19; CDR3: CASSLLGSGYTF; DNA: TGTGCCAGTAGTCTGCTAGGGAGTGGCTACACCTTC
size: -; J: TRBJ2-2; D: TRBD1; V: TRBV18; CDR3: CASSPSPPERNQGEENTGELFF; DNA: TGTGCCAGCTCACCCTCCCCCCCCGAGCGGAACCAGGGGGAAGAGAACACCGGGGAGCTGTTTTTT
size: once; J: TRBJ1-4; D: TRBD1; V: TRBV4-2; CDR3: CASSRRQGGNEKLFF; DNA: TGTGCCAGCAGCCGACGACAGGGAGGTAATGAAAAACTGTTTTTT
size: -; J: TRBJ1-4; D: -; V: TRBV11-1; CDR3: CASSLHPGDEKLFF; DNA: TGTGCCAGCAGCTTACACCCAGGGGATGAAAAACTGTTTTTT
size: -; J: TRBJ2-3; D: -; V: TRBV7-2; CDR3: CASSLRQSTDTQYF; DNA: TGTGCCAGCAGCTTAAGACAGAGCACAGATACGCAGTATTTT
size: -; J: TRBJ1-4; D: TRBD1; V: TRBV9; CDR3: CASSGEPGQGGEKLFF; DNA: TGTGCCAGCAGCGGAGAACCGGGACAGGGTGGAGAAAAACTGTTTTTT
size: -; J: TRBJ2-3; D: -; V: TRBV10-3; CDR3: CAIRPTETDTQYF; DNA: TGTGCCATCAGACCGACAGAAACAGATACGCAGTATTTT
size: -; J: TRBJ1-1; D: -; V: TRBV6-2/TRBV6-3; CDR3: CASTPRAGATEAFF; DNA: TGTGCCAGCACCCCGCGGGCAGGGGCCACTGAAGCTTTCTTT
size: -; J: TRBJ2-5; D: -; V: TRBV6-6; CDR3: CASSYSGKGETQYF; DNA: TGTGCCAGCAGTTACTCCGGCAAGGGGGAGACCCAGTACTTC
size: -; J: TRBJ1-5; D: TRBD1; V: TRBV2; CDR3: CASRQDRGQQPQHF; DNA: TGTGCCAGCAGACAGGACAGGGGGCAACAGCCCCAGCATTTT
size: once; J: TRBJ2-7; D: -; V: TRBV7-2; CDR3: CASSRGGDSYEQYF; DNA: TGTGCCAGCAGCCGTGGCGGGGACTCCTACGAGCAGTACTTC
size: -; J: TRBJ2-5; D: TRBD2; V: TRBV6-4; CDR3: CASRGLAVVVETQYF; DNA: TGTGCCAGCAGGGGACTAGCGGTGGTCGTAGAGACCCAGTACTTC